The clone carrying this T cell receptor beta chain turned up a few times. Germline V lookup: CDR1 DFQATT, CDR2 SNEGSKA (reference sequence). Trimming cost V 6 bases and J 1 base, with 15 bases left between them. The CDR3 is 14 amino acids. The data were taken from a study of patients and donors after allogeneic stem cell transplantation. MiXCR was run by TCRdb on the RT-PCR reads, yielding one entry per CDR3 protein. The table lists roughly 230,000 distinct CDR3 sequences, roughly 13% of them singletons. This chain links TRBV20-1 with TRBJ1-2; D call uncertain. This TCR derives from a human donor who was either an allogeneic HSCT recipient or a stem cell or donor lymphocyte infusion donor (not recorded which). It is not recorded whose cells these are; they may come from a transplant donor. The sample consisted of blood, either unsorted or a sorted T cell fraction (not recorded which). The CDR3 bases are TGCAGTGCCTCGCCGCCAGGATATAACTATGGCTACACCTTC. Translated: CSASPPGYNYGYTF.